The 5 T cell receptor beta chains below come from one sample, sequenced in a study of T cells in Graves' hyperthyroidism and ophthalmopathy. RNA transcripts yielded amplified TCR beta CDR3 regions. HTBI primers were the set used in a first-round RT-PCR of the TCR CDR3. MiXCR, run by TCRdb on the multiplex PCR reads, gives a single entry per CDR3 protein. The data contain about 570,000 distinct CDR3 sequences, about 43% of them singletons. The sample was peripheral blood or thyroid tissue (not recorded which). These receptors were obtained from an adult woman with Graves' disease, either hyperthyroidism or ophthalmopathy (not recorded which).

The J gene is TRBJ2-5, the V gene TRBV9; the D is unclear. This CDR3 is 16 amino acids long. Germline CDR1 SGDLS, CDR2 YYNGEE. Trimming took 3 bases from V and 4 from J, leaving 19 bases between them. The CDR3 sequence is CASSGPPPLRRETQYF. The CDR3 region has the DNA TGTGCCAGCAGCGGGCCCCCCCCCCTTCGACGAGAGACCCAGTACTTC. The whole variable domain, remainder taken from reference TRBV9 and TRBJ2-5, is DSGVTQTPKHLITATGQRVTLRCSPRSGDLSVYWYQQSLDQGLQFLIQYYNGEERAKGNILERFSAQQFPDLHSELNLSSLELGDSALYFCASSGPPPLRRETQYFGPGTRLLVL.

The J gene is TRBJ1-1, the V gene TRBV9; TRBD1 agrees at 7 bases. The germline V gene has CDR1 SGDLS and CDR2 YYNGEE. The CDR3 extends over 14 amino acids. The J segment lost 7 bases and the V segment lost 4 bases, leaving 10 bases of the junction unmatched. For the CDR3, the DNA is TGTGCCAGCAGCACCCCGACAGGGAACGATGAAGCTTTCTTT. Amino acids: CASSTPTGNDEAFF.

The chain links TRBV7-6 to TRBJ2-1; D is ambiguous. Germline V gene data show CDR1 as SGHVS and CDR2 as FNYEAQ. The V gene lost 1 base and the J gene lost 9 bases, with 10 bases spanning the gap. There are 13 residues in the CDR3. The CDR3 DNA reads as TGTGCCAGCAGCTTAGATAGGGCAGGTGAGCAGTTCTTC. Protein: CASSLDRAGEQFF.

In this sample, this clonotype turned up many times. The chain couples TRBV19 to TRBJ1-5; D gene ambiguous. Deletions cut 3 bases from V and 2 bases from J, with 11 bases between. The CDR3 is 15 amino acids. Germline V gene sequence: CDR1 LNHDA, CDR2 SQIVND (reference sequence). The CDR3 loop is CASSIPAQGNQPQHF. CDR3 coding DNA: TGTGCCAGTAGTATTCCAGCCCAAGGCAATCAGCCCCAGCATTTT.

V gene TRBV10-3 combines with J gene TRBJ2-2, with D hard to call. The germline V gene has CDR1 ENHRY and CDR2 SYGVKD. V lost 0 bases and J lost 9, with 8 bases in between. CDR3 size: 13 residues. The CDR3 nucleotides are TGTGCCATCAGTGAGTCAGAGGTGAGGGAGCTGTTTTTT. Protein product: CAISESEVRELFF.